The 30 T cell receptor beta chains below were found in one sample sequenced in a study of T cell responses to AZD1222 COVID-19 vaccine. Libraries were prepared by immunoSEQ multiplex PCR; TCRdb keeps only in-frame clonotypes and omits some of them. This sample yields about 180,000 clones, of which approximately 86% are seen a single time; 7.7% belongs to the top ten. Sequencing used peripheral blood, obtained on day 0 of AZD1222 vaccination. These receptors came from an adult in good health.

The J gene is TRBJ2-1, the V gene TRBV9, with D hard to call. V gave up 2 bases and J gave up 2 bases, with 5 bases separating them. Germline-derived CDR1 and CDR2 are SGDLS and YYNGEE. CDR3 length: 13 amino acids. CDR3 DNA sequence: TGTGCCAGCAGCGTTGGACCCTACAATGAGCAGTTCTTC. Its protein product is CASSVGPYNEQFF. The whole variable domain, remainder taken from reference TRBV9 and TRBJ2-1, is DSGVTQTPKHLITATGQRVTLRCSPRSGDLSVYWYQQSLDQGLQFLIQYYNGEERAKGNILERFSAQQFPDLHSELNLSSLELGDSALYFCASSVGPYNEQFFGPGTRLTVL.

The chain uses TRBV6-5 and TRBJ1-2; D may be TRBD1 (5 bases). V shed 8 bases and J shed 4 bases, with 14 bases lying between them. Germline values: CDR1 MNHEY, CDR2 SVGAGI. The CDR3 covers 13 residues. The CDR3 DNA is TGTGCCAGCTGGGGCGGGCGGACCTATGGCTACACCTTC. This translates into CASWGGRTYGYTF.

This chain joins TRBV7-6 and TRBJ2-2; perhaps TRBD2 as D (6 bases). CDR1 and CDR2 (germline): SGHVS, FNYEAQ. The CDR3 runs 18 residues. The V and J ends lost 10 bases and 7 bases respectively, with 31 bases between them. CDR3 in amino acids: CATQNLRGSAPRGGELFF. The CDR3 region has the DNA TGTGCCACACAGAACCTCCGGGGGTCAGCGCCCCGGGGCGGGGAGCTGTTTTTT.

The rearrangement joins TRBV9 to TRBJ2-5, with D uncertain. V was trimmed by 0 bases and J by 2 bases, leaving 2 bases between them. The CDR3 is 12 residues long. Germline V lookup: CDR1 SGDLS, CDR2 YYNGEE. In nucleotides, the CDR3 is TGTGCCAGCAGCGTAGGACAAGAGACCCAGTACTTC. Translated, it gives CASSVGQETQYF.

The chain links TRBV24-1 to TRBJ2-2, with 7 bases fitting TRBD1. Trimming removed 9 bases from V and 7 bases from J; junction bases left unmatched: 4. Germline V gene sequence: CDR1 KGHDR, CDR2 SFDVKD. CDR3 length: 12 residues. The CDR3 DNA reads as TGTGCCACCCGACAGGGCGACGGGGAGCTGTTTTTT. As protein: CATRQGDGELFF.

This clone has just one count. The V gene is TRBV7-2, the J gene TRBJ2-7, with D perhaps matching TRBD1 (5 bases). Per germline, CDR1 SGHTA and CDR2 FQGNSA. There are 14 residues in the CDR3. V dropped 5 bases and J dropped 4 bases, with 15 bases sitting between them. The CDR3 DNA is TGTGCCAGCAGCGTATATCAGGGTTATTACGAGCAGTACTTC. This translates into CASSVYQGYYEQYF.

The rearrangement joins TRBV7-8 to TRBJ2-3; D is possibly TRBD2 (5 bases). The CDR3 contains 14 residues. V was trimmed by 0 bases and J by 4 bases, leaving 8 bases between them. Germline lookup yields CDR1 SGHVS and CDR2 FQNEAQ. In nucleotides, the CDR3 is TGTGCCAGCAGCTTAGCGACGCGGGCAGATACGCAGTATTTT. It specifies CASSLATRADTQYF.

The gene calls are TRBV6-1 and TRBJ1-4, with TRBD1 matching 9 bases. Germline CDR1 is MNHNS and CDR2 is SASEGT. The CDR3 has 13 amino acids. The ends lost 3 bases at V and 13 bases at J; junction bases unmatched: 6. As DNA, the CDR3 is TGTGCCAGCAGTGAGGGACAGGGAGGTTCACTGTTTTTT. Its protein is CASSEGQGGSLFF.

CDR3 amino acids: CASSHRDRVETQYF. CDR3 DNA sequence: TGCGCCAGCAGTCACCGGGACAGGGTTGAGACCCAGTACTTC. The chain recombines TRBV10-2 with TRBJ2-5; 9 nucleotides match TRBD1. CDR3 length: 14 residues. Trimming cost V 5 bases and J 5 bases; bases outside gene matches: 6. Germline V gene lookup returns CDR1 WSHSY and CDR2 SAAADI.

In DNA form, the CDR3 reads TGTGCCTGGAGTGTTGCCGCAGGGGCCTACGAGCAGTACTTC. It is translated as CAWSVAAGAYEQYF. The gene calls are TRBV30 and TRBJ2-7; perhaps TRBD1 as D (6 bases). Trimming took 0 bases from V and 2 from J, leaving 11 bases between them. Looked up from germline, CDR1 is GTSNPN and CDR2 is SVGIG (reference sequence). The length of the CDR3 is 14 residues.

The chain has TRBV19 and TRBJ2-6; TRBD2 matches at 7 bases. CDR3 length: 15 residues. Germline trimming cut 3 bases from V and 7 bases from J; bases unmatched to any gene: 6. Germline values: CDR1 LNHDA, CDR2 SQIVND (reference sequence). This CDR3 is CASSIDGGIANVLTF. The CDR3 region has the DNA TGTGCCAGTAGTATTGACGGGGGGATTGCCAACGTCCTGACTTTC.

Written as DNA, the CDR3 is TGTGCCACCTCGACAGGGATCGGTCAGCCCCAGCATTTT. Protein: CATSTGIGQPQHF. The V and J genes are TRBV6-5 and TRBJ1-5; TRBD1 matches 7 bases. This CDR3 contains 13 residues. J gave up 6 bases and V 10 bases, and 9 bases lay outside the gene matches. Germline V gene sequence: CDR1 MNHEY, CDR2 SVGAGI.

The rearrangement joins TRBV6-5 to TRBJ2-7; D unresolved. Trimming stripped 0 bases from V and 7 bases from J, with 19 bases between. The CDR3 spans 16 residues. Germline values: CDR1 MNHEY, CDR2 SVGAGI. CDR3 nucleotide sequence: TGTGCCAGCAGTTACTCGACCCTAATGTTGCCCGGGGAGCAGTACTTC. Translation: CASSYSTLMLPGEQYF.

This chain's CDR3 is CASSLGSGPLHF. The CDR3 nucleotides read TGTGCCAGCAGTTTAGGGTCTGGTCCTCTCCACTTT. V gene TRBV12-3 or TRBV12-4 combines with J gene TRBJ1-6; no reliable D call. V was pared by 1 base and J by 16 bases, with 11 bases between. The CDR3 has 12 residues.

The chain joins TRBV13 to TRBJ1-1; 7 bases line up with TRBD1. With V trimmed by 4 bases and J by 0 bases, 17 bases remained unmatched. The CDR3 covers 19 residues. The germline gives CDR1 PRHDT, CDR2 FYEKMQ (reference sequence). The CDR3 DNA is TGTGCCAGCAGCTCCCGACCCAAGACAGGGATGGCGGTGAACACTGAAGCTTTCTTT. This sequence encodes CASSSRPKTGMAVNTEAFF.

The V and J genes are TRBV6-1 and TRBJ1-1; D may be TRBD1 (5 bases). Deletions cut 3 bases from V and 2 bases from J, with 13 bases between. Germline V gene data show CDR1 as MNHNS and CDR2 as SASEGT. The CDR3 consists of 15 residues. The CDR3 spells CASSDRRDGNTEAFF. The CDR3 DNA reads TGTGCCAGCAGTGACCGCCGGGACGGTAACACTGAAGCTTTCTTT.

This clone was detected once. The chain carries TRBV3-1 (or the pseudogene TRBV3-2) and TRBJ2-2, with D unresolved. The length of the CDR3 is 15 residues. Deletions cut 0 bases from V and 2 bases from J, with 7 bases between. Per the germline V gene, CDR1 is LGHDT and CDR2 is YNNKEL (reference sequence). Written as DNA, the CDR3 is TGTGCCAGCAGCCAAGATTGGGGAAACACCGGGGAGCTGTTTTTT. It is translated as CASSQDWGNTGELFF.

J is TRBJ2-2 and V is TRBV12-3 or TRBV12-4; no definite D call. The V end was cut by 7 bases, the J end by 5 bases, with 8 bases between. The CDR3 length is 12 residues. CDR3 in amino acids: CASTRRTGELFF. In DNA, the CDR3 is TGTGCCAGCACCCGCCGGACCGGGGAGCTGTTTTTT.

For the CDR3, the DNA is TGTGCCAGCAGTTTTACGCCTGATCAGCCCCAGCATTTT. It specifies CASSFTPDQPQHF. V and J are TRBV7-2 and TRBJ1-5; D is ambiguous. This CDR3 is built from 13 residues. The germline CDR1 and CDR2 sequences are SGHTA and FQGNSA. V was pared by 6 bases and J by 5 bases, with 11 bases between.

The chain carries TRBV6-5 and TRBJ2-2; 9 bases align to TRBD1. Unmatched junction bases numbered 5, after V lost 6 bases and J lost 3 bases. Germline V gene lookup returns CDR1 MNHEY and CDR2 SVGAGI. This CDR3 contains 15 residues. As DNA, the CDR3 is TGTGCCAGCAGATCCCGGACAGGGGACACCGGGGAGCTGTTTTTT. Translation: CASRSRTGDTGELFF.

The CDR3 nucleotides are TGTGCCACCAGCAGAGTAAGTCGAGGTCAAGAGACCCAGTACTTC. Its translation is CATSRVSRGQETQYF. The rearrangement links TRBV15 to TRBJ2-5; no definite D call. This CDR3 has 15 amino acids. Germline CDR1 is LNHNV and CDR2 is YYDKDF (reference sequence). Trimming took 1 base from V and 2 from J, leaving 11 bases between them.

The chain uses TRBV28 and TRBJ2-7; D possibly corresponds to TRBD1 (6 bases). The germline gives CDR1 MDHEN, CDR2 SYDVKM. CDR3 length equals 14 residues. V gave up 3 bases and J gave up 5 bases, with 14 bases separating them. CDR3 DNA: TGTGCCAGCAGTTTCTTAGGACAGAGCCACGAGCAGTACTTC. It codes for CASSFLGQSHEQYF.

V usage is TRBV10-3 and J usage is TRBJ2-3, with D perhaps TRBD2 (5 bases). The CDR3 is 13 residues long. Trimming removed 3 bases from V and 1 base from J, with 5 bases in between. CDR1 is ENHRY and CDR2 is SYGVKD in the germline V gene. Here the CDR3 DNA reads TGTGCCATCAGTGACGGGGGCACAGATACGCAGTATTTT. Protein: CAISDGGTDTQYF.

The gene calls are TRBV27 and TRBJ2-7; D is unresolved. The CDR3 runs 13 residues. V dropped 4 bases and J dropped 5 bases, with 12 bases sitting between them. Per germline, CDR1 MNHEY and CDR2 SMNVEV (reference sequence). CDR3: CASSSTFFDEQYF. CDR3 nucleotides: TGTGCCAGCAGTTCAACCTTTTTTGACGAGCAGTACTTC.

This CDR3 is CASSLPGRYTGELFF. In DNA, the CDR3 is TGCGCCAGCAGCTTGCCGGGACGGTACACCGGGGAGCTGTTTTTT. V is TRBV5-1 and J is TRBJ2-2; the D gene could be TRBD1 or TRBD2 (5 bases each). Germline V gene sequence: CDR1 SGHRS, CDR2 YFSETQ. Trimming cost V 1 base and J 3 bases, with 10 bases left between them. This CDR3 region has 15 residues.

V usage is TRBV29-1 and J usage is TRBJ2-1; D might be TRBD1 (5 bases). The germline CDR1 and CDR2 sequences are SQVTM and ANQGSEA. Trimming pared 4 bases from V and 10 bases from J, leaving 17 bases between. The CDR3 spans 13 residues. The CDR3 here is CSVVGDFSGEQFF. The CDR3 bases are TGCAGCGTTGTAGGAGACTTCTCAGGGGAGCAGTTCTTC.

This sequence joins TRBV9 and TRBJ2-1, with D maybe TRBD1 (5 bases). Germline V gene sequence: CDR1 SGDLS, CDR2 YYNGEE. The ends were cut back, 7 bases at V and 0 bases at J, with 14 bases in the middle. CDR3 length: 15 residues. The CDR3, as DNA: TGTGCCAGCGTAGGCAGGGAAGACTCCTACAATGAGCAGTTCTTC. It is translated as CASVGREDSYNEQFF.

This chain connects TRBV24-1 to TRBJ2-7, with TRBD2 matching 14 bases. The junction had 7 bases not matched to a gene; V was cut back by 4 bases and J by 6 bases. In germline, CDR1 is KGHDR, CDR2 SFDVKD. The CDR3 length is 16 residues. The CDR3 coding sequence is TGTGCCACCAGTGACAGCCGACTAGCGGGGGGGCCCGAGCAGTACTTC. It is translated as CATSDSRLAGGPEQYF.

This chain joins TRBV9 and TRBJ2-2; maybe TRBD1 (6 bases). The CDR3 totals 16 residues. V was shortened by 3 bases and J by 0 bases, with 12 bases between the two germline ends. The V gene's germline CDR1 is SGDLS and CDR2 YYNGEE. CDR3: CASSEAGTPNTGELFF. The CDR3 region has the DNA TGTGCCAGCAGCGAGGCCGGGACACCGAACACCGGGGAGCTGTTTTTT.

The chain employs TRBV30 and TRBJ1-3; the D gene is possibly TRBD1 (6 bases). CDR1 and CDR2 (germline): GTSNPN, SVGIG (reference sequence). The CDR3 is 15 amino acids. Trimming removed 0 bases at V and 6 bases at J, with 15 bases between. The CDR3 here is CAWSVRGGRKNTIYF. Written as DNA, the CDR3 is TGTGCCTGGAGTGTACGGGGGGGCAGAAAAAACACCATATATTTT. Looking up the rest from reference TRBV30 and TRBJ1-3 gives the full variable domain: SQTIHQWPATLVQPVGSPLSLECTVEGTSNPNLYWYRQAAGRGLQLLFYSVGIGQISSEVPQNLSASRPQDRQFILSSKKLLLSDSGFYLCAWSVRGGRKNTIYFGEGSWLTVV.